This T cell receptor (beta chain) was retrieved from a study of cytomegalovirus exposure and HLA in healthy donors. Study-level points and caveats: HLA alleles were associated with fewer than 20,000 TCR beta sequences in a later analysis at 0.05 false discovery rate. It was approximately 170 TCR beta chains that were listed as cytomegalovirus-associated.

This clone was counted a few times. Antigen specificity is unknown. It was with 60 Vbeta and 13 Jbeta primers that the PCR ran. Profiling relied on immunoSEQ multiplex PCR, and the TCRdb table lists in-frame clones only, not all of them. Counted here are about 150,000 clones, about 60% occurring once; the ten biggest clones make up 5.5% to 9%. Germline V CDR1 and CDR2: MDHEN, SYDVKM. Trimming removed 5 bases at V and 2 bases at J, with 19 bases between. The CDR3 has 17 amino acids. This TCR derives from a woman aged 55-69 years in good health and CMV-seropositive. Sequencing input: PBMCs. This chain uses TRBV28 with TRBJ1-3; TRBD1 is a possible D gene (6 bases). The CDR3 DNA reads TGTGCCAGCAGTCTGACAGGTCAAGGAATAACTGGAAACACCATATATTTT. Translated, it gives CASSLTGQGITGNTIYF. Using reference TRBV28 and TRBJ1-3 for the parts outside the CDR3, the full variable domain is DVKVTQSSRYLVKRTGEKVFLECVQDMDHENMFWYRQDPGLGLRLIYFSYDVKMKEKGDIPEGYSVSREKKERFSLILESASTNQTSMYLCASSLTGQGITGNTIYFGEGSWLTVV.